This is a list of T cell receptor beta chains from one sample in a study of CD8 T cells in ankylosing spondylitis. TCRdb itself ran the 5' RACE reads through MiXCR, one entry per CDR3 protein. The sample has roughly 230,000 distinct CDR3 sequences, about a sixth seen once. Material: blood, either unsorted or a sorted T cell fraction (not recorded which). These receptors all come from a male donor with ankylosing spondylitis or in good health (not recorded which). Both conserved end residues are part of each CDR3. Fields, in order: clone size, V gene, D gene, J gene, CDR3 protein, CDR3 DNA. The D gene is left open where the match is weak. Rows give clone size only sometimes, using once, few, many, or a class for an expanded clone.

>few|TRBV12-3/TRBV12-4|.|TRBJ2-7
CASTSTKYEQYF
TGTGCCAGCACCTCGACTAAATACGAGCAGTACTTC
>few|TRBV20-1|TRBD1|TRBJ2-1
CSARATPGQPYNEQFF
TGCAGTGCTAGAGCGACCCCGGGACAGCCTTACAATGAGCAGTTCTTC
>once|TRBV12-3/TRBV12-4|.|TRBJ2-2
CASMGPNTGELFF
TGTGCCTCGATGGGGCCGAACACCGGGGAGCTGTTTTTT
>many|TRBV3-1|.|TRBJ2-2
CASSQDLWTGELFF
TGTGCCAGCAGCCAAGATCTGTGGACCGGGGAGCTGTTTTTT
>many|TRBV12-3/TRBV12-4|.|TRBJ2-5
CASSPRGYQETQYF
TGTGCCAGCAGTCCGCGCGGGTATCAAGAGACCCAGTACTTC
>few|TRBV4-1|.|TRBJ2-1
CASSLWISGDEQFF
TGCGCCAGCAGCCTCTGGATTTCAGGGGATGAGCAGTTCTTC
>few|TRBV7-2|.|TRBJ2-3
CASSERSDTQYF
TGTGCCAGCAGCGAACGGTCTGATACGCAGTATTTT
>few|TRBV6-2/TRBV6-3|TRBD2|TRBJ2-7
CASSPPPGLAGGTYEQYF
TGTGCCAGCAGTCCTCCTCCGGGACTAGCGGGAGGAACCTACGAGCAGTACTTC
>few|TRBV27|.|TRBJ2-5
CASNLGSEETQYF
TGTGCCAGCAACTTAGGGAGCGAAGAGACCCAGTACTTC
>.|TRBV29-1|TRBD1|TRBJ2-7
CSVEDRGVGYEQYF
TGCAGCGTTGAGGACAGGGGGGTAGGGTACGAGCAGTACTTC
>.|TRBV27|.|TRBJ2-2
CASSLWGGLGNTGELFF
TGTGCCAGCAGTCTGTGGGGGGGGCTGGGGAACACCGGGGAGCTGTTTTTT
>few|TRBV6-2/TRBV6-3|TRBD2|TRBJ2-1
CASSYSLAASYNEQFF
TGTGCCAGCAGTTATAGCCTAGCGGCCTCCTACAATGAGCAGTTCTTC
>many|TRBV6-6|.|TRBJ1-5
CASTILGGQPQHF
TGTGCCAGCACTATACTGGGGGGTCAGCCCCAGCATTTT